A selection of T cell receptor beta chains follows, all from one sample in a study of identifying expanded T cells in peripheral blood. Clones were sequenced by immunoSEQ multiplex PCR, and TCRdb holds only the in-frame ones, with some missing. The sample shows 75,000 to 90,000 clones, approximately 84% of them seen only once. The sequenced sample was blood. The receptor source for this set is a person aged 18-70 years in good health. CDR3s include the opening cysteine and the closing phenylalanine or tryptophan. The D gene is left open where the match is weak. Clone size, where shown, is once, few, many, or a class for clones that have expanded.

V gene: TRBV6-5
J gene: TRBJ2-3
D gene: NA
clone size: NA
CDR3 DNA: TGTGCCAGCAGGGACACAGATACGCAGTATTTT
CDR3 protein: CASRDTDTQYF

V gene: TRBV7-2
J gene: TRBJ2-7
D gene: TRBD2
clone size: NA
CDR3 DNA: TGTGCCAGCAGCTTCGGGACTAGCGGGAGCATTGTCCACGAGCAGTACTTC
CDR3 protein: CASSFGTSGSIVHEQYF

V gene: TRBV28
J gene: TRBJ1-1
D gene: NA
clone size: NA
CDR3 DNA: TGTGCCAGCAGTCCTGAACGCCAGGGAACTGAAGCTTTCTTT
CDR3 protein: CASSPERQGTEAFF

V gene: TRBV7-3
J gene: TRBJ2-3
D gene: NA
clone size: NA
CDR3 DNA: TGTGCCAGCAACGTGTTTTCGAGCACAGATACGCAGTATTTT
CDR3 protein: CASNVFSSTDTQYF

V gene: TRBV19
J gene: TRBJ1-1
D gene: NA
clone size: NA
CDR3 DNA: TGTGCCAGTAGTTCCCCCCTTGGCACTGAAGCTTTCTTT
CDR3 protein: CASSSPLGTEAFF

V gene: TRBV6-1
J gene: TRBJ1-1
D gene: NA
clone size: NA
CDR3 DNA: TGTGCCAGCAGCAAGACTGACATGAACACTGAAGCTTTCTTT
CDR3 protein: CASSKTDMNTEAFF

V gene: TRBV30
J gene: TRBJ2-2
D gene: TRBD1
clone size: NA
CDR3 DNA: TGTGCCTGGACCAGGACAGGGGACGCTCCTTTCACCGGGGAGCTGTTTTTT
CDR3 protein: CAWTRTGDAPFTGELFF

V gene: TRBV11-1
J gene: TRBJ2-5
D gene: TRBD2
clone size: NA
CDR3 DNA: TGTGCCAGCAGCCCGAATGGACTAGTCCAAGAGACCCAGTACTTC
CDR3 protein: CASSPNGLVQETQYF

V gene: TRBV29-1
J gene: TRBJ2-5
D gene: NA
clone size: NA
CDR3 DNA: TGCAGCGTCGATACAGGGTTCGGGCAAGAGACCCAGTACTTC
CDR3 protein: CSVDTGFGQETQYF

V gene: TRBV27
J gene: TRBJ2-7
D gene: TRBD1
clone size: NA
CDR3 DNA: TGTGCCAGCAGTTTCCCCGAAGACAGGGCCAGGACCTACGAGCAGTACTTC
CDR3 protein: CASSFPEDRARTYEQYF

V gene: TRBV7-2
J gene: TRBJ1-3
D gene: NA
clone size: NA
CDR3 DNA: TGTGCCAGCAGCTTAGCAACAGGGACTGGAAACACCATATATTTT
CDR3 protein: CASSLATGTGNTIYF

V gene: TRBV13
J gene: TRBJ2-1
D gene: NA
clone size: NA
CDR3 DNA: TGTGCCAGCAGCTGGGACGGGAGATACAATGAGCAGTTCTTC
CDR3 protein: CASSWDGRYNEQFF

V gene: TRBV16
J gene: TRBJ1-2
D gene: NA
clone size: NA
CDR3 DNA: TGTGCCAGCAGCCAAGACACCCCGGGGGGCGCCCAGGACCCGGGGGGCTACACCTTC
CDR3 protein: CASSQDTPGGAQDPGGYTF

V gene: TRBV19
J gene: TRBJ2-3
D gene: TRBD2
clone size: NA
CDR3 DNA: TGTGCCAGTAGTATTTCGGGACTAGCGGGAGTGTATACGCAGTATTTT
CDR3 protein: CASSISGLAGVYTQYF

V gene: TRBV19
J gene: TRBJ2-1
D gene: NA
clone size: NA
CDR3 DNA: TGTGCCAGTAGTATAGTGACGGGGCCCGGCGGTCGCAATGAGCAGTTCTTC
CDR3 protein: CASSIVTGPGGRNEQFF

V gene: TRBV7-7
J gene: TRBJ2-3
D gene: TRBD1
clone size: NA
CDR3 DNA: TGTGCTAGCAGCAAGTACCCGGGACAGGGGAGCACAGATACGCAGTATTTT
CDR3 protein: CASSKYPGQGSTDTQYF

V gene: TRBV2
J gene: TRBJ2-7
D gene: NA
clone size: few
CDR3 DNA: TGTGCCAGCAGTCCGAGGAGCTACGAGCAGTACTTC
CDR3 protein: CASSPRSYEQYF

V gene: TRBV5-8
J gene: TRBJ2-5
D gene: TRBD2
clone size: NA
CDR3 DNA: TGTGCCAGCAGCCCCGGACTAGCGGGGCAAGAGACCCAGTACTTC
CDR3 protein: CASSPGLAGQETQYF

V gene: TRBV10-3
J gene: TRBJ1-4
D gene: TRBD1
clone size: NA
CDR3 DNA: TGTGCCATCAGTTCAGGGGGACGGGGTAATGAAAAACTGTTTTTT
CDR3 protein: CAISSGGRGNEKLFF

V gene: TRBV19
J gene: TRBJ2-2
D gene: NA
clone size: once
CDR3 DNA: TGTGCCAGTAGCCCCCGGGAGCGGACCACGAACACCGGGGAGCTGTTTTTT
CDR3 protein: CASSPRERTTNTGELFF

V gene: TRBV27
J gene: TRBJ1-5
D gene: NA
clone size: NA
CDR3 DNA: TGTGCCAGCTCATCGCTAGGTTATCAGCCCCAGCATTTT
CDR3 protein: CASSSLGYQPQHF

V gene: TRBV6-5
J gene: TRBJ1-2
D gene: NA
clone size: few
CDR3 DNA: TGTGCCAGCAGTCTGGGGATGTACTATGGCTACACCTTC
CDR3 protein: CASSLGMYYGYTF

V gene: TRBV5-1
J gene: TRBJ2-1
D gene: NA
clone size: NA
CDR3 DNA: TGCGCCAGCAGCTTGAGCGGTAATAGCAATGAGCAGTTCTTC
CDR3 protein: CASSLSGNSNEQFF

V gene: TRBV11-2
J gene: TRBJ1-1
D gene: NA
clone size: NA
CDR3 DNA: TGTGCCAGCAGCTCACAGGGAGGTTTCACTGAAGCTTTCTTT
CDR3 protein: CASSSQGGFTEAFF

V gene: TRBV7-9
J gene: TRBJ1-2
D gene: NA
clone size: NA
CDR3 DNA: TGTGCCAGCAGCTTAGAACAGGGTGGCTACACCTTC
CDR3 protein: CASSLEQGGYTF

V gene: TRBV15
J gene: TRBJ2-7
D gene: NA
clone size: once
CDR3 DNA: TGTGCCACCAGCAGAGAGGCAAATTACTACGAGCAGTACTTC
CDR3 protein: CATSREANYYEQYF

V gene: TRBV28
J gene: TRBJ2-3
D gene: TRBD2
clone size: NA
CDR3 DNA: TGTGCCAGCAGTTTAGGTCTAGCGGGAGATACGCAGTATTTT
CDR3 protein: CASSLGLAGDTQYF

V gene: TRBV7-9
J gene: TRBJ2-1
D gene: NA
clone size: NA
CDR3 DNA: TGTGCCAGCAGCCTGGGAGCCTACAATGAGCAGTTCTTC
CDR3 protein: CASSLGAYNEQFF

V gene: TRBV5-1
J gene: TRBJ1-1
D gene: NA
clone size: NA
CDR3 DNA: TGCGCCAGCAGCCAGGTTATAGGAGGCACTGAAGCTTTCTTT
CDR3 protein: CASSQVIGGTEAFF

V gene: TRBV4-2
J gene: TRBJ1-4
D gene: NA
clone size: NA
CDR3 DNA: TGTGCCAGCAGCCAACTCACAGGGACTGGCGAAAAACTGTTTTTT
CDR3 protein: CASSQLTGTGEKLFF

V gene: TRBV19
J gene: TRBJ2-7
D gene: NA
clone size: NA
CDR3 DNA: TGTGCCACTAGCGAAAGGGGCTACGAGCAGTACTTC
CDR3 protein: CATSERGYEQYF

V gene: TRBV5-1
J gene: TRBJ2-2
D gene: NA
clone size: NA
CDR3 DNA: TGCGCCAGCAGCTTGACGACTGTGAACACCGGGGAGCTGTTTTTT
CDR3 protein: CASSLTTVNTGELFF

V gene: TRBV2
J gene: TRBJ2-4
D gene: NA
clone size: NA
CDR3 DNA: TGTGCCAGCAGTGATCTTGGGGGGATAAAAAACATTCAGTACTTC
CDR3 protein: CASSDLGGIKNIQYF

V gene: TRBV4-3
J gene: TRBJ2-7
D gene: NA
clone size: NA
CDR3 DNA: TGCGCCAGCAGCCAAGAACCGGGGAACTACGAGCAGTACTTC
CDR3 protein: CASSQEPGNYEQYF

V gene: TRBV28
J gene: TRBJ2-5
D gene: TRBD2
clone size: NA
CDR3 DNA: TGTGCCAGCAGCCGTAGCGGGCAAGAGACCCAGTACTTC
CDR3 protein: CASSRSGQETQYF

V gene: TRBV2
J gene: TRBJ2-3
D gene: TRBD2
clone size: NA
CDR3 DNA: TGTGCCAGCAGTGAGGCACTAGCGGGAAATGAGCAGTATTTT
CDR3 protein: CASSEALAGNEQYF

V gene: TRBV11-1
J gene: TRBJ2-3
D gene: NA
clone size: NA
CDR3 DNA: TGTGCCAGCAGCTCACTCGACGTACCTAGCACAGATACGCAGTATTTT
CDR3 protein: CASSSLDVPSTDTQYF

V gene: TRBV11-2
J gene: TRBJ2-3
D gene: NA
clone size: NA
CDR3 DNA: TGTGCCAGCAGCTTCGCGGGAAGCACAGATACGCAGTATTTT
CDR3 protein: CASSFAGSTDTQYF

V gene: TRBV14
J gene: TRBJ2-7
D gene: NA
clone size: few
CDR3 DNA: TGTGCCAGCAGCCAACAGGGTTTAGGCTACGAGCAGTACTTC
CDR3 protein: CASSQQGLGYEQYF

V gene: TRBV19
J gene: TRBJ2-2
D gene: NA
clone size: NA
CDR3 DNA: TGTGCCAGTAGTAGAAAAGAAATTAACACCGGGGAGCTGTTTTTT
CDR3 protein: CASSRKEINTGELFF

V gene: TRBV28
J gene: TRBJ2-7
D gene: NA
clone size: NA
CDR3 DNA: TGTGCCAGCAGTCCGGGGACTGGACCCTACGAGCAGTACTTC
CDR3 protein: CASSPGTGPYEQYF

V gene: TRBV19
J gene: TRBJ1-5
D gene: NA
clone size: NA
CDR3 DNA: TGTGCCAGTAGTACTCAGGGGAACAATCAGCCCCAGCATTTT
CDR3 protein: CASSTQGNNQPQHF

V gene: TRBV9
J gene: TRBJ2-1
D gene: NA
clone size: once
CDR3 DNA: TGTGCCAGCAGCGAGGGTCCGAGCTCCTACAATGAGCAGTTCTTC
CDR3 protein: CASSEGPSSYNEQFF

V gene: TRBV19
J gene: TRBJ2-3
D gene: TRBD1
clone size: NA
CDR3 DNA: TGTGCCAGTAGTACATCGGGACAGGCGGTCAATACGCAGTATTTT
CDR3 protein: CASSTSGQAVNTQYF

V gene: TRBV7-9
J gene: TRBJ2-6
D gene: NA
clone size: NA
CDR3 DNA: TGTGCCAGCAGCTTATTTCGGGGCAGTGGGGCCAACGTCCTGACTTTC
CDR3 protein: CASSLFRGSGANVLTF

V gene: TRBV27
J gene: TRBJ2-7
D gene: NA
clone size: NA
CDR3 DNA: TGTGCCAGCAGTCCATTTCCCAACTACGAGCAGTACTTC
CDR3 protein: CASSPFPNYEQYF

V gene: TRBV7-8
J gene: TRBJ2-7
D gene: NA
clone size: once
CDR3 DNA: TGTGCCAGCAGCTTAGTATTCTATAGGGGCGAGCAGTACTTC
CDR3 protein: CASSLVFYRGEQYF

V gene: TRBV7-9
J gene: TRBJ2-5
D gene: TRBD1
clone size: NA
CDR3 DNA: TGTGCCAGCAGCTTAGCGGGGGACAGGGAGGGAGAAGAGACCCAGTACTTC
CDR3 protein: CASSLAGDREGEETQYF

V gene: TRBV28
J gene: TRBJ1-1
D gene: TRBD1
clone size: NA
CDR3 DNA: TGTGCCAGCAGTAGACAGGGGAACACTGAAGCTTTCTTT
CDR3 protein: CASSRQGNTEAFF

V gene: TRBV11-2
J gene: TRBJ1-5
D gene: NA
clone size: NA
CDR3 DNA: TGTGCCAGCAGTCAAGCGGACAGCAATCAGCCCCAGCATTTT
CDR3 protein: CASSQADSNQPQHF

V gene: TRBV21-1
J gene: TRBJ1-5
D gene: NA
clone size: NA
CDR3 DNA: TGTGCCAGCAGCACACGGGACGGTAAGGACAGCAATCAGCCCCAGCATTTT
CDR3 protein: CASSTRDGKDSNQPQHF

V gene: TRBV5-1
J gene: TRBJ2-1
D gene: TRBD2
clone size: NA
CDR3 DNA: TGCGCCAGCAGCCCGCTGACTAGCGGGAACAATGAGCAGTTCTTC
CDR3 protein: CASSPLTSGNNEQFF

V gene: TRBV19
J gene: TRBJ1-5
D gene: NA
clone size: NA
CDR3 DNA: TGTGCCAGTAGTGGGGGGTCCCGTCAGCCCCAGCATTTT
CDR3 protein: CASSGGSRQPQHF

V gene: TRBV5-4
J gene: TRBJ2-2
D gene: TRBD1
clone size: NA
CDR3 DNA: TGTGCCAGCGGGACAGGGAACACCGGGGAGCTGTTTTTT
CDR3 protein: CASGTGNTGELFF